Presented here are 5 T cell receptor beta chains from one specimen sequenced in a study of OX40 agonist ivuxolimab in advanced cancers. Data came from immunoSEQ multiplex PCR; TCRdb stores just in-frame clones and leaves some out. The data show tens of thousands of clones, approximately 86% seen once. Sequencing was performed on CD4+ or CD8+ T cells sorted from blood, taken in a trial of the OX40 agonist ivuxolimab. These receptors originate from an adult with an advanced solid tumor such as melanoma, head and neck, liver or kidney cancer.

The genes are TRBV7-2 and TRBJ2-5; D is unclear. The CDR3 sequence is 13 residues long. Germline assignment: CDR1 SGHTA and CDR2 FQGNSA. Trimming took 5 bases from V and 5 from J, leaving 12 bases between them. CDR3 sequence: CASSLRLGETQYF. In DNA, the CDR3 is TGTGCCAGCAGCCTTCGGTTAGGGGAGACCCAGTACTTC.

The V gene is TRBV7-2, the J gene TRBJ2-7, with 13 positions matching TRBD2. The CDR3 length is 14 residues. Per the germline V gene, CDR1 is SGHTA and CDR2 is FQGNSA. The ends lost 3 bases at V and 5 bases at J; junction bases unmatched: 1. The CDR3 bases are TGTGCCAGCAGCTTCGGACTAGCGGGAGACGAGCAGTACTTC. Encoded protein: CASSFGLAGDEQYF.

The chain carries TRBV7-3 and TRBJ1-1, with D possibly TRBD1 on 6 matching bases. CDR3 length: 13 amino acids. Between the trimmed V and J ends, which lost 8 bases and 1 base, there was a span of 11 bases. Germline V gene data show CDR1 as SGHTA and CDR2 as FQGTGA. The DNA for the CDR3 is TGTGCCAGCGCCATAGGGGGGAACACTGAAGCTTTCTTT. Translation gives CASAIGGNTEAFF.

The genes are TRBV11-3 and TRBJ1-2; D unclear. V shed 3 bases and J shed 7 bases, with 15 bases lying between them. Germline values: CDR1 SGHNT, CDR2 YENEEA. The CDR3 extends over 14 amino acids. This chain's CDR3 is CASSLGSLVGGYTF. In DNA form, the CDR3 reads TGTGCCAGCAGCTTGGGATCACTCGTCGGTGGCTACACCTTC.

V and J are TRBV6-4 and TRBJ1-1; perhaps TRBD1 as D (6 bases). The CDR3 loop spans 14 amino acids. Germline V CDR1 and CDR2: MRHNA, SNTAGT. The V end was cut by 6 bases, the J end by 6 bases, with 17 bases between. The CDR3 nucleotides read TGTGCCAGCAGGGGGAACGGTGGGGGCTCTGAAGCTTTCTTT. The encoded protein is CASRGNGGGSEAFF.